The next 7 T cell receptor beta chains were all read from a single sample in a study of blood T cell repertoires in COVID-19. Using immunoSEQ multiplex PCR, the repertoire was profiled, and TCRdb retains in-frame clones only, with some absent. Here the sample spans 130,000 to 150,000 clones, about 87% being singletons. Material: PBMCs or T cells enriched from blood (not recorded which). The receptors come from a man aged 55 to 70 who had recovered from COVID-19.

V is TRBV28 and J is TRBJ1-5, with D possibly TRBD1 on 5 matching bases. The CDR3 is 15 amino acids. Trimming removed 1 base from V and 3 bases from J, with 10 bases in between. Germline-derived CDR1 and CDR2 are MDHEN and SYDVKM. CDR3 protein: CASSLYGGANQPQHF. The DNA of the CDR3 is TGTGCCAGCAGTTTATATGGAGGGGCCAATCAGCCCCAGCATTTT. Using reference TRBV28 and TRBJ1-5 for the parts outside the CDR3, the full variable domain is DVKVTQSSRYLVKRTGEKVFLECVQDMDHENMFWYRQDPGLGLRLIYFSYDVKMKEKGDIPEGYSVSREKKERFSLILESASTNQTSMYLCASSLYGGANQPQHFGDGTRLSIL.

V is TRBV19 and J is TRBJ2-1; the match to TRBD2 covers 14 bases. The ends lost 4 bases at V and 1 base at J; junction bases unmatched: 3. This CDR3 comprises 17 residues. Germline CDR1 is LNHDA and CDR2 is SQIVND (reference sequence). CDR3: CASSKTSGGGSYNEQFF. The CDR3 DNA reads TGTGCCAGTAGTAAGACTAGCGGGGGGGGATCCTACAATGAGCAGTTCTTC.

The chain couples TRBV10-2 to TRBJ2-6; weak D call: TRBD1 (6 bases). Deletions cut 3 bases from V and 1 base from J, with 13 bases between. Germline CDR1 WSHSY, CDR2 SAAADI. The CDR3 loop spans 17 amino acids. CDR3 in amino acids: CASSDQGSGSGANVLTF. The CDR3, as DNA: TGCGCCAGCAGTGATCAGGGGTCCGGATCTGGGGCCAACGTCCTGACTTTC.

The chain's CDR3 is CASSDSTAGANVLTF. In DNA form, the CDR3 reads TGTGCCAGCAGTGACTCGACAGCTGGGGCCAACGTCCTGACTTTC. The chain carries TRBV6-4 and TRBJ2-6, with D perhaps matching TRBD1 (5 bases). The germline V gene has CDR1 MRHNA and CDR2 SNTAGT. The CDR3 covers 15 residues. The germline V and J ends were trimmed by 0 bases and 2 bases, with 5 bases remaining between them.

This sequence joins TRBV6-5 and TRBJ1-1; no firm D call. The CDR3 has 14 amino acids. V was clipped by 0 bases and J by 2 bases, with 7 bases between them. Germline V gene data show CDR1 as MNHEY and CDR2 as SVGAGI. This CDR3 reads CASSYSPGNTEAFF. CDR3 coding DNA: TGTGCCAGCAGTTACTCTCCCGGTAACACTGAAGCTTTCTTT.

This chain joins TRBV12-2 and TRBJ2-7; the tabulated D call, TRBD2, remains unverified against the DNA. TRBV12-2 is labeled a pseudogene. The length of the CDR3 is 19 residues. The CDR3 loop is CASRLGGPGLAGISDEQYF. CDR3 nucleotide sequence: TGTGCAAGTCGCTTAGGAGGGCCGGGACTAGCGGGAATTTCGGACGAGCAGTACTTC.

This sequence joins TRBV9 and TRBJ1-1; the D is unclear. The CDR3 consists of 14 residues. Trimming pared 2 bases from V and 2 bases from J, leaving 10 bases between. Per germline, CDR1 SGDLS and CDR2 YYNGEE. The CDR3 DNA reads as TGTGCCAGCAGCGTTACGGGTGCAAACACTGAAGCTTTCTTT. This codes for CASSVTGANTEAFF.